The 14 T cell receptor beta chains below all came from one sample that was sequenced in a study of early T cells in non-severe SARS-CoV-2 infection. TCRdb reanalysed the 5' RACE reads using MiXCR and keeps one entry per CDR3 protein. In the table there are 50,000 to 70,000 distinct CDR3 sequences, approximately 6.1% of which are singletons. Sequenced here: whole blood, sampled at baseline. These receptor sequences come from an adult who was a healthcare worker with PCR-confirmed SARS-CoV-2 infection or an uninfected control (not recorded which).

The chain links TRBV28 to TRBJ1-2; D gene unclear. V gave up 5 bases and J gave up 2 bases, with 15 bases separating them. CDR1 and CDR2 from the germline V gene are MDHEN and SYDVKM. The CDR3 sequence is 15 residues long. The CDR3 region is CASSPSHGANYGYTF. Here the CDR3 DNA reads TGTGCCAGCAGTCCCTCCCACGGAGCCAACTATGGCTACACCTTC.

This clonotype was seen ten or more times. This chain links TRBV20-1 with TRBJ2-1; 10 nucleotides match TRBD2. The ends lost 2 bases at V and 5 bases at J; junction bases unmatched: 9. CDR1 is DFQATT and CDR2 is SNEGSKA in the germline V gene (reference sequence). This CDR3 has 16 residues. The chain's CDR3 is CSARKGLANPNNEQFF. Written as DNA, the CDR3 is TGCAGTGCTAGAAAGGGACTAGCGAATCCCAACAATGAGCAGTTCTTC.

This clonotype was seen at least ten times. The chain carries TRBV10-2 and TRBJ2-7; TRBD2 agrees at 11 bases. V was clipped by 2 bases and J by 1 base; unmatched bases: 4. Per germline, CDR1 WSHSY and CDR2 SAAADI. CDR3 length: 16 amino acids. The CDR3 DNA follows: TGCGCCAGCAGTGAGCTGGGGACTAGCGGTTCCTACGAGCAGTACTTC. This translates into CASSELGTSGSYEQYF.

The rearrangement joins TRBV20-1 to TRBJ2-7, with 16 bases lining up with TRBD2. This CDR3 spans 14 amino acids. J gave up 11 bases and V 2 bases, and 6 bases lay outside the gene matches. CDR1 and CDR2 (germline): DFQATT, SNEGSKA (reference sequence). CDR3 nucleotide sequence: TGCAGTGCTAGAAAGGGACTAGCGGGAGGGCCGGAGTACTTC. It is translated as CSARKGLAGGPEYF.

The genes are TRBV11-2 and TRBJ2-7; D possibly uses TRBD1 or TRBD2 (5 bases each). This CDR3 region has 14 residues. The germline gives CDR1 SGHAT, CDR2 FQNNGV. V gave up 4 bases and J gave up 2 bases, with 12 bases separating them. The chain's CDR3 is CASSSVQGPYEQYF. In DNA form, the CDR3 reads TGTGCCAGCAGCTCCGTGCAGGGACCCTACGAGCAGTACTTC.

Ten or more counts support this clonotype. The genes are TRBV19 and TRBJ1-5, with D uncertain. CDR1 is LNHDA, CDR2 SQIVND, per germline (reference sequence). Between the trimmed V and J ends, which lost 0 bases and 3 bases, there was a span of 6 bases. The CDR3 is made up of 14 amino acids. CDR3 DNA: TGTGCCAGTAGTATAGAGCACGACAATCAGCCCCAGCATTTT. It yields the protein CASSIEHDNQPQHF. Combining the CDR3 with reference TRBV19 and TRBJ1-5 gives the whole variable domain DGGITQSPKYLFRKEGQNVTLSCEQNLNHDAMYWYRQDPGQGLRLIYYSQIVNDFQKGDIAEGYSVSREKKESFPLTVTSAQKNPTAFYLCASSIEHDNQPQHFGDGTRLSIL.

This clonotype was recorded at least ten times. This chain connects TRBV12-3 or TRBV12-4 to TRBJ1-3; TRBD1 is a possible D gene (5 bases). V shed 5 bases and J shed 1 base, with 15 bases lying between them. The CDR3 is 16 amino acids. CDR3 DNA sequence: TGTGCCAGCAGTCCCGGGACGGCCACTTCTGGAAACACCATATATTTT. Translating it yields CASSPGTATSGNTIYF.

This clonotype was counted ten times or more. The chain combines TRBV2 with TRBJ2-7, with 7 bases that match TRBD1. V dropped 8 bases and J dropped 4; count of bases not matched to a gene: 8. The CDR3 extends over 13 amino acids. Germline loops: CDR1 SNHLY, CDR2 FYNNEI. CDR3 residues: CASLGTARYEQYF. The CDR3 coding sequence is TGTGCCAGCCTAGGGACAGCGCGATACGAGCAGTACTTC.

The chain couples TRBV6-6 to TRBJ2-5; D ambiguous. V lost 4 bases and J 1 base, leaving 16 bases between the germline ends. This CDR3 contains 16 residues. Germline-derived CDR1 and CDR2 are MNHNY and SVGAGI (reference sequence). The CDR3, as DNA: TGTGCCAGCAGTTCGACACACAAGGAACCCCAAGAGACCCAGTACTTC. It yields the protein CASSSTHKEPQETQYF.

There are a few counts of this clonotype. J is TRBJ1-1 and V is TRBV7-6; D perhaps matches TRBD1 (5 bases). The CDR3 has 14 residues. With 1 base removed from V and 3 bases from J, the gap between germline ends came to 9 bases. Per germline, CDR1 SGHVS and CDR2 FNYEAQ. CDR3 sequence (DNA): TGTGCCAGCAGCTTAGGGGGCTCGGACACTGAAGCTTTCTTT. Its translation is CASSLGGSDTEAFF.

This clonotype has at least ten counts. The chain carries TRBV4-1 and TRBJ2-1, with a tentative D call TRBD2 (6 bases). The CDR3 runs 13 residues. The germline V and J ends were trimmed by 1 base and 10 bases, with 11 bases remaining between them. Germline loops: CDR1 MGHRA, CDR2 YSYEKL. As DNA, the CDR3 is TGCGCCAGCAGCCAAGGCGGGATAGAGGAGCAGTTCTTC. Amino acid sequence: CASSQGGIEEQFF.

This clonotype has a handful of counts. The chain carries TRBV20-1 and TRBJ2-7; tentatively, D is TRBD2 (6 bases). V was shortened by 6 bases and J by 4 bases, with 16 bases between the two germline ends. The CDR3 has 13 residues. Germline CDR1 reads DFQATT; CDR2 reads SNEGSKA (reference sequence). The CDR3 DNA sequence: TGCAGTGCCGGGACTCAAATCGAATACGAGCAGTACTTC. This encodes CSAGTQIEYEQYF.

This clonotype showed up many times. The chain carries TRBV19 and TRBJ1-5, with TRBD1 identical over 7 bases. Germline CDR1 reads LNHDA; CDR2 reads SQIVND (reference sequence). The CDR3 extends over 14 amino acids. V lost 10 bases and J lost 5; bases outside the gene matches: 11. The CDR3 nucleotides are TGTGCCACCACAATCCGGCAGGGGGATCAGCCCCAGCATTTT. Translation gives CATTIRQGDQPQHF.

This clonotype was seen ten or more times. The V call is TRBV6-5, the J call TRBJ1-2, with TRBD1 matching 7 bases. Germline V CDR1 and CDR2: MNHEY, SVGAGI. The CDR3 spans 14 residues. J was trimmed by 3 bases and V by 6 bases; bases with no gene match: 7. CDR3: CASRSTGRYYGYTF. DNA for the CDR3: TGTGCCAGCAGATCGACAGGGAGGTACTATGGCTACACCTTC.